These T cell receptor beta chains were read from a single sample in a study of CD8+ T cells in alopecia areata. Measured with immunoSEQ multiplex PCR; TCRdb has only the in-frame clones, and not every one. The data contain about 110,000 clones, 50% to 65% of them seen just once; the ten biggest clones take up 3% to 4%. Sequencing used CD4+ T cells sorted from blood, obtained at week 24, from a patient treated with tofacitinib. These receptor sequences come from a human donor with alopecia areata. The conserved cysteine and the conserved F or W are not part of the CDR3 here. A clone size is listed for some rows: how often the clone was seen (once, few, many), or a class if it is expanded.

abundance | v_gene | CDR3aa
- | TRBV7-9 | ASSLMGGETQY
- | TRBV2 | ASKLEQAINQPQH
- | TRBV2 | ASSEFRGSGGTGANVLT
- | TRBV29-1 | SVSTTSGSSETQY
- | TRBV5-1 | ASSFGQGAETQY
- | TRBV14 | ASSRLRSSGANVLT
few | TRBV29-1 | SVLGWNYGYT
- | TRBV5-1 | ASSLKGSSYEQY
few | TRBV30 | AWSPPRTRSSYNSPLH
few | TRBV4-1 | ASSQETQGHNQPQH
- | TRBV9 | ASSVGLTSGANVLT
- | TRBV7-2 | ASSFGSGPLTDTQY
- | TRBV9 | ASSPGTPRVGHEQY
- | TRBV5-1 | ASSLRTSGAGTQY
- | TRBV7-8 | ASSTDPVAAGELF
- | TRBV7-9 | ASSLDGNQPQH
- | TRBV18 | ASSKGQGTYEQY
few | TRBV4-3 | ASSQDLASFNEQF
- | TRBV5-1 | ASRPGTGNQPQH
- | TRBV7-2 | ASSPHGGPAYGYT